The sequence of this T cell receptor beta chain was determined in a study of T cell responses to AZD1222 COVID-19 vaccine (dated by TCRdb to the early 2020s). Notes on the research overall: TCR sequencing covered 230 to 250 trial participants: 200 to 220 given two doses of AZD1222 and around 25 given two doses of MenACWY control vaccine. Trial participants were enrolled into age subgroups of 18-55, 56-69 and 70-plus years, which contained about 160, 30 and 59 TCR-sequenced participants, respectively.

The CDR3 regions of human TCRbeta chains were analyzed by immunosequencing. Regarding the original processing steps: TCRs in the repertoires were compared against a reference library of SARS-CoV-2-specific TCRs that had been generated with the MIRA antigen-specificity platform. Breadth meant the fraction of unique TCRs that were SARS-CoV-2-associated, whereas depth meant the fraction of total T cells that were SARS-CoV-2-associated. Using the MIRA data, every spike-specific TCR was mapped to the spike region that the TCR reacted to and assigned to either a CD4 or a CD8 class. Log10-transformed breadth and depth values were compared by one-way ANOVA with Sidak's multiple comparisons tests. In TCRdb, the immuneACCESS table is reduced to in-frame sequences with V and J assigned. These tables do not hold every clone; where another copy was compared, an unresolved V gene accounts for under half, and the others remain unexplained. That table supplies the V and J calls and clone size; D and trimming were determined from the DNA. The sample has roughly 77,000 clones on record, approximately 91% of them singletons. The leading ten clones occupy more than 4.5% of the sample.

The label giving this sample's time point can be read as: baseline before first vaccination. In light of the paper, this sample's treatment or condition label describes: meningococcal conjugate vaccine given as trial control. Vaccinee samples came from UK trials COV001 and COV002, including a single-blind randomized controlled phase 2/3 trial of AZD1222 (ChAdOx1 nCoV-19) in healthy adults. Trial participant PBMC samples were collected at day 0 and day 28 after the second dose for TCRbeta chain sequencing. What the study reported, not specific to this receptor: Conclusions about previously exposed vaccinees are limited because only five to seven AZD1222 recipients were SARS-CoV-2 seropositive at baseline. Because no samples from the day 14 peak response were available, repertoires could be characterized only after the peak T cell response. In the small 56-69-year group, the increase in depth fell short of significance, most likely because of low power. Nearly half of unique spike-specific TCRs reportedly recognized epitopes outside regions mutated in the B.1.351 and B.1.1.7 variants. Participants were mostly white British and included more females than males, and it was suggested by the authors that clonal diversity may have been underestimated. After two AZD1222 doses, both the breadth and the depth of spike-specific TCRs were significantly higher than at day 0 and than in MenACWY recipients. CD4 TCRs associated with the vaccine covered the entire spike protein, and the dominant responses were in regions 160-218 and 743-854.

The V end loses 6 bases and the J end loses 5 bases, and a stretch of 16 bases separates them. From the cysteine up to the phenylalanine, the CDR3 has a length of 14 residues. Left in the record is the CDR3 DNA by itself, 42 bases read in frame from the first base. In the germline V gene (reference sequence), CDR1 corresponds to LGHDT and CDR2 to YNNKEL. Regarding this clone: Its binding antigen is unknown. No base qualities exist here, and no much larger clone lies one base off it.

The sample here was peripheral blood, taken on day 0 of MenACWY control vaccination. The chain couples TRBV3-1 (or the pseudogene TRBV3-2) to TRBJ1-1, and possibly TRBD1, on 5 matching bases. The receptor was derived from an adult in good health. The sequenced DNA: TGTGCCAGCAGTCTAAGCAGGGATCGAACTGAAGCTTTCTTT. The resulting protein is CASSLSRDRTEAFF.